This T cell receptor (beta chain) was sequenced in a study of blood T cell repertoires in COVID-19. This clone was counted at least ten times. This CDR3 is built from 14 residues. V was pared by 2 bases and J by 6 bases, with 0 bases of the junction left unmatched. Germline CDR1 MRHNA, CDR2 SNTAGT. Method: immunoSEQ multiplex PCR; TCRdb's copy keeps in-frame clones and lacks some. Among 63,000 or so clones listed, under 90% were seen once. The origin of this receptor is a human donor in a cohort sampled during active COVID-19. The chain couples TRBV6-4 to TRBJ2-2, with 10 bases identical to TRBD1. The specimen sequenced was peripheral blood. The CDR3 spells CASSDGQGAGELFF. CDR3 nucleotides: TGTGCCAGCAGTGACGGACAGGGGGCCGGGGAGCTGTTTTTT.